The present T cell receptor beta chain was sequenced within a study of blood T cells in healthy people across ages. General study points: Older age coincided with a roughly linear decline in TCR beta diversity per million T cells. The long-lived group displayed more naive CD4+ cells, plus higher diversity, than the aged donors did.

Trimming removed 0 bases at V and 1 base at J, with 10 bases between. From germline, CDR1 is SGDLS and CDR2 YYNGEE. The CDR3 contains 15 residues. For this clonotype: Its antigen is currently unknown.

The second PCR ran about 7 to 12 cycles with a sample-barcoded 5' primer and J-beta primers. TCRdb itself ran the 5' RACE reads through MiXCR, one entry per CDR3 protein. Of hundreds of thousands of distinct CDR3 sequences in the sample, about 43% are singletons; the top ten hold approximately 31%. This chain uses TRBV9 with TRBJ1-1; D is uncertain. Specimen: blood. The TCR was taken from a man older than 75 in good health. CDR3 protein: CASSVVADPNTEAFF. CDR3 DNA: TGTGCCAGCAGCGTAGTTGCAGATCCGAACACTGAAGCTTTCTTT.